The 32 T cell receptor beta chains in this list originate from one sample, sequenced in a study of blood T cell repertoires in COVID-19. TCRdb's table, derived via immunoSEQ multiplex PCR, lists solely in-frame clones and lacks some. The sample consists of 330,000 or so clones, about nine tenths of them appearing once. The sample taken for sequencing was PBMCs or T cells enriched from blood (not recorded which). These receptors came from a woman younger than 45 who had been exposed to COVID-19.

J is TRBJ1-5 and V is TRBV7-9; D not resolved. This CDR3 is built from 14 residues. Per germline, CDR1 SEHNR and CDR2 FQNEAQ (reference sequence). Trimming stripped 5 bases from V and 0 bases from J, with 8 bases between. The chain's CDR3 is CASSRGSSNQPQHF. As DNA, the CDR3 is TGTGCCAGCAGCCGCGGGAGTAGCAATCAGCCCCAGCATTTT.

The chain employs TRBV24-1 and TRBJ2-1; D possibly corresponds to TRBD2 (6 bases). The CDR3 has 17 amino acids. Germline V gives CDR1 KGHDR, CDR2 SFDVKD. The ends were cut back, 4 bases at V and 0 bases at J, with 15 bases in the middle. The CDR3 DNA follows: TGTGCCACCAGTGACCCTAGTAGCGGCAGCTCCTACAATGAGCAGTTCTTC. Amino acids: CATSDPSSGSSYNEQFF.

CDR3 loop: CAITQDSEAFF. For the CDR3, the DNA is TGTGCCATCACCCAGGACAGTGAAGCTTTCTTT. V and J are TRBV10-3 and TRBJ1-1; D might be TRBD1 (6 bases). The CDR3 runs to 11 residues. The germline V gene has CDR1 ENHRY and CDR2 SYGVKD. V lost 7 bases and J 7 bases, leaving 10 bases between the germline ends.

This clone was detected only once. This chain connects TRBV2 to TRBJ2-7; D might be TRBD1 (6 bases). The germline CDR1 and CDR2 sequences are SNHLY and FYNNEI. The CDR3 is 14 residues long. The ends were cut back, 8 bases at V and 1 base at J, with 15 bases in the middle. The CDR3 is CASPGGRGSYEQYF. CDR3 in DNA: TGTGCCAGCCCCGGCGGCAGGGGATCCTACGAGCAGTACTTC.

The chain recombines TRBV6-5 with TRBJ2-6, with a weak D call TRBD2 (5 bases). Trimming took 6 bases from V and 2 from J, leaving 5 bases between them. CDR3 length: 13 residues. Per the germline V gene, CDR1 is MNHEY and CDR2 is SVGAGI. The CDR3 coding sequence is TGTGCCAGCAGACTAGCTGGGGCCAACGTCCTGACTTTC. Translation gives CASRLAGANVLTF.

The CDR3 sequence: CASSSGGTGYYEQYF. Here the CDR3 DNA reads TGTGCCAGCAGCTCCGGGGGGACAGGCTACTACGAGCAGTACTTC. The V gene is TRBV5-5, the J gene TRBJ2-7, with D tentatively TRBD1 (8 bases). This CDR3 contains 15 residues. Germline V gives CDR1 SGHKS, CDR2 YYEKEE (reference sequence). Trimming removed 3 bases at V and 3 bases at J, with 16 bases between.

V usage is TRBV10-2 and J usage is TRBJ2-1; TRBD2 matches at 14 bases. V gave up 2 bases and J gave up 9 bases; unmatched junction bases: 3. Germline V gene lookup returns CDR1 WSHSY and CDR2 SAAADI. CDR3 length: 15 amino acids. CDR3 coding DNA: TGCGCCAGCAGTGAGCCGGGACTAGCGGGAGTTGAGCAGTTCTTC. Its translation is CASSEPGLAGVEQFF.

The J gene is TRBJ2-1, the V gene TRBV18, with D perhaps TRBD2 (5 bases). CDR3 size: 14 residues. V lost 3 bases, J lost 7 bases, and 13 bases lay in between. Per germline, CDR1 KGHSH and CDR2 LQKENI. For the CDR3, the DNA is TGTGCCAGCTCACCTGGGCTAGCAAGTAATGAGCAGTTCTTC. This codes for CASSPGLASNEQFF.

This chain connects TRBV28 to TRBJ2-7, with D uncertain. CDR1 and CDR2 (germline): MDHEN, SYDVKM. This CDR3 spans 11 amino acids. Deletions cut 6 bases from V and 1 base from J, with 4 bases between. The CDR3 region is CASRQSYEQYF. The CDR3 region has the DNA TGTGCCAGCAGGCAGTCCTACGAGCAGTACTTC.

The CDR3 nucleotides are TGCGCCAGCAGGGGGGGGCTAGCGGTTGCCGGGGGAGATACGCAGTATTTT. Its translation is CASRGGLAVAGGDTQYF. The V call is TRBV10-2, the J call TRBJ2-3, with D possibly TRBD2 on 7 matching bases. There are 17 residues in the CDR3. The germline CDR1 and CDR2 sequences are WSHSY and SAAADI. The V gene lost 6 bases and the J gene lost 5 bases, with 24 bases spanning the gap.

The chain is built from TRBV5-8 and TRBJ2-5; 11 bases fit TRBD1. V was pared by 4 bases and J by 1 base, with 6 bases of the junction left unmatched. This CDR3 is built from 16 residues. Germline V gene sequence: CDR1 SGHTS, CDR2 YDEGEE. The CDR3 coding sequence is TGTGCCAGCAGCCCCGGACAGGGGGCCCCCCAAGAGACCCAGTACTTC. This gives the protein CASSPGQGAPQETQYF.

This clone was counted at least ten times. The chain employs TRBV2 and TRBJ1-5, with TRBD1 identical over 7 bases. The trim removed 3 bases at V and 3 bases at J, leaving 5 bases unmatched. Germline CDR1 is SNHLY and CDR2 is FYNNEI. This CDR3 region has 15 residues. This CDR3 reads CASSEGTVLNQPQHF. The CDR3 DNA reads TGTGCCAGCAGTGAGGGGACAGTCCTCAATCAGCCCCAGCATTTT.

The J gene is TRBJ1-5, the V gene TRBV10-3, with D perhaps TRBD1 (6 bases). Deletions cut 3 bases from V and 7 bases from J, with 13 bases between. Germline lookup yields CDR1 ENHRY and CDR2 SYGVKD. The CDR3 totals 14 residues. The CDR3 region has the DNA TGTGCCATCAGTGATTGGTCAGGGGAGCAGCCCCAGCATTTT. It codes for CAISDWSGEQPQHF.

In this sample, this clone turned up once. The genes are TRBV6-5 and TRBJ1-2; 8 nucleotides align to TRBD1. Germline lookup yields CDR1 MNHEY and CDR2 SVGAGI. V lost 6 bases, J lost 4 bases, and 4 bases stayed unmatched. The CDR3 loop spans 13 amino acids. For the CDR3, the DNA is TGTGCCAGCAGGGACAGGGTCACCTATGGCTACACCTTC. It is translated as CASRDRVTYGYTF.

This sequence joins TRBV5-1 and TRBJ2-1; 8 bases are shared with TRBD1. V was pared by 1 base and J by 4 bases, with 10 bases of the junction left unmatched. The CDR3 loop spans 17 amino acids. The germline CDR1 and CDR2 sequences are SGHRS and YFSETQ. The CDR3 DNA sequence: TGCGCCAGCAGCTTGTTATTAAGTGGGACAGGATACAATGAGCAGTTCTTC. This codes for CASSLLLSGTGYNEQFF.

J is TRBJ1-2 and V is TRBV27; D might be TRBD1 (5 bases). Germline V gene lookup returns CDR1 MNHEY and CDR2 SMNVEV (reference sequence). V lost 1 base to trimming and J lost 5 bases, with 14 bases between them. CDR3 length: 15 amino acids. CDR3 protein: CASSLLLLGEYGYTF. The CDR3, as DNA: TGTGCCAGCAGTTTATTATTATTAGGGGAATATGGCTACACCTTC.

The V gene is TRBV4-1, the J gene TRBJ2-4; D not certain. Germline CDR1 MGHRA, CDR2 YSYEKL. Trimming stripped 0 bases from V and 9 bases from J, with 12 bases between. The CDR3 is 14 residues long. The CDR3 DNA is TGCGCCAGCAGCCAAGACAGTCTCGATGCCATTCAGTACTTC. This encodes CASSQDSLDAIQYF.

The rearrangement uses TRBV4-1 and TRBJ2-1; TRBD2 aligns across 7 bases. The V gene end was trimmed by 4 bases and the J gene end by 2 bases; junction bases not matched to a gene: 8. Per germline, CDR1 MGHRA and CDR2 YSYEKL. The CDR3 sequence is 16 residues long. The CDR3 DNA sequence: TGCGCCAGCAGCCCCGGACTAGGTTCCGCCTACAATGAGCAGTTCTTC. Protein: CASSPGLGSAYNEQFF.

The chain employs TRBV5-1 and TRBJ2-3, with 7 bases lining up with TRBD2. Trimming at V came to 6 bases and at J to 3 bases, leaving 7 bases not matched to a gene. Germline loops: CDR1 SGHRS, CDR2 YFSETQ. CDR3 size: 14 residues. The CDR3: CASMGRVGTDTQYF. The CDR3 region has the DNA TGCGCCAGCATGGGGAGGGTCGGTACAGATACGCAGTATTTT.

The chain has TRBV2 and TRBJ2-3, with D perhaps matching TRBD1 (5 bases). Germline V gene data show CDR1 as SNHLY and CDR2 as FYNNEI. This CDR3 spans 14 amino acids. Trimming took off 3 bases at V and 1 base at J, with 8 bases between the two ends. The CDR3 loop reads CASSEVGRTDTQYF. In DNA, the CDR3 is TGTGCCAGCAGTGAGGTGGGGCGCACAGATACGCAGTATTTT.

This rearrangement joins TRBV10-1 to TRBJ1-6; 9 nucleotides line up with TRBD1. Germline-derived CDR1 and CDR2 are WNHNN and SYGVQD (reference sequence). V gave up 10 bases and J gave up 3 bases; unmatched junction bases: 16. The CDR3 has 18 amino acids. The CDR3 nucleotides are TGCGCCATCAGGACAGGGGTATCTAATATTAACTATAATTCACCCCTCCACTTT. Protein product: CAIRTGVSNINYNSPLHF.

The chain recombines TRBV7-2 with TRBJ1-5, with a weak D call TRBD1 (6 bases). CDR1 and CDR2 from the germline V gene are SGHTA and FQGNSA. With 5 bases removed from V and 3 bases from J, the gap between germline ends came to 11 bases. This CDR3 spans 14 amino acids. The CDR3 sequence: CASSPWTDNQPQHF. For the CDR3, the DNA is TGTGCCAGCAGCCCCTGGACAGACAATCAGCCCCAGCATTTT.

The chain carries TRBV20-1 and TRBJ1-2; no reliable D call. Trimming took off 3 bases at V and 8 bases at J, with 4 bases between the two ends. The length of the CDR3 is 9 residues. The germline CDR1 and CDR2 sequences are DFQATT and SNEGSKA (reference sequence). CDR3 DNA sequence: TGCAGTGCTAGGAGGGGCTACACCTTC. As protein: CSARRGYTF.

This clone was observed a single time. The chain uses TRBV19 and TRBJ1-4; D unclear. CDR3 size: 14 residues. Trimming took off 7 bases at V and 8 bases at J, with 17 bases between the two ends. Germline V gives CDR1 LNHDA, CDR2 SQIVND (reference sequence). The chain's CDR3 is CASTARAIGEKLFF. The DNA of the CDR3 is TGTGCCAGTACCGCGAGGGCTATTGGAGAAAAACTGTTTTTT.

The sample holds a few counts of this clone. V and J are TRBV7-6 and TRBJ1-5, with 11 positions matching TRBD1. Germline V gene sequence: CDR1 SGHVS, CDR2 FNYEAQ. The CDR3 runs to 16 residues. J gave up 5 bases and V 5 bases, and 8 bases lay outside the gene matches. The DNA for the CDR3 is TGTGCCAGCAGCGTGGGGACAGGGGGGGTGGATCAGCCCCAGCATTTT. The encoded protein is CASSVGTGGVDQPQHF.

The rearrangement links TRBV5-1 to TRBJ1-2; 7 bases align to TRBD1. V lost 4 bases to trimming and J lost 0 bases; unmatched junction nucleotides: 6. The CDR3 loop spans 15 amino acids. Germline values: CDR1 SGHRS, CDR2 YFSETQ. The CDR3 coding sequence is TGCGCCAGCAGCAACGCCGGGACAGCTAACTATGGCTACACCTTC. This codes for CASSNAGTANYGYTF.

V and J are TRBV7-3 and TRBJ2-1; 11 nucleotides match TRBD2. Germline V gene sequence: CDR1 SGHTA, CDR2 FQGTGA. With 4 bases clipped from V and 2 bases from J, the junction kept 1 base outside the gene matches. The CDR3 loop spans 15 amino acids. This chain's CDR3 is CASSSLAGAYNEQFF. In DNA, the CDR3 is TGTGCCAGCAGCTCACTAGCGGGAGCCTACAATGAGCAGTTCTTC.

The J gene is TRBJ1-5, the V gene TRBV9; 7 bases align to TRBD1. With 3 bases clipped from V and 1 base from J, the junction kept 1 base outside the gene matches. From germline, CDR1 is SGDLS and CDR2 YYNGEE. CDR3 length equals 14 residues. CDR3 bases: TGTGCCAGCAGCGAGACAGGGAGCAATCAGCCCCAGCATTTT. Translated: CASSETGSNQPQHF. The entire variable domain, with the rest obtained from reference TRBV9 and TRBJ1-5, is as follows: DSGVTQTPKHLITATGQRVTLRCSPRSGDLSVYWYQQSLDQGLQFLIQYYNGEERAKGNILERFSAQQFPDLHSELNLSSLELGDSALYFCASSETGSNQPQHFGDGTRLSIL.

The CDR3 region has the DNA TGTGCCAGTACCGGAGCGGGAGGCTACGAGCAGTACTTC. Translating gives CASTGAGGYEQYF. The chain joins TRBV19 to TRBJ2-7; 9 nucleotides agree with TRBD2. V was pared by 7 bases and J by 3 bases, with 4 bases of the junction left unmatched. In germline, CDR1 is LNHDA, CDR2 SQIVND (reference sequence). The CDR3 covers 13 residues.

The J gene is TRBJ2-7, the V gene TRBV28; TRBD2 is a possible D gene (6 bases). This CDR3 has 14 amino acids. V lost 6 bases, J lost 3 bases, and 15 bases lay in between. Germline V gives CDR1 MDHEN, CDR2 SYDVKM. The CDR3 bases are TGTGCCAGCAGCCCCGGGACTGTTCTCTACGAGCAGTACTTC. The encoded protein is CASSPGTVLYEQYF. Drawing the rest from reference TRBV28 and TRBJ2-7, the complete variable domain is DVKVTQSSRYLVKRTGEKVFLECVQDMDHENMFWYRQDPGLGLRLIYFSYDVKMKEKGDIPEGYSVSREKKERFSLILESASTNQTSMYLCASSPGTVLYEQYFGPGTRLTVT.

This CDR3 is CASSLGVGSGWGGTEAFF. CDR3 DNA: TGTGCCAGCAGCTTGGGAGTCGGGTCAGGGTGGGGAGGCACTGAAGCTTTCTTT. The V and J genes are TRBV5-6 and TRBJ1-1; TRBD1 is a possible D gene (5 bases). Trimming took 0 bases from V and 4 from J, leaving 22 bases between them. The CDR3 runs 18 residues. Germline lookup yields CDR1 SGHDT and CDR2 YYEEEE.

The CDR3 DNA reads as TGCGCCAGCAGCTCTTCGTCGGACAGAGGATACAATGAGCAGTTCTTC. Translating it yields CASSSSSDRGYNEQFF. V gene TRBV5-1 combines with J gene TRBJ2-1; TRBD1 might be the D (6 bases). The germline gives CDR1 SGHRS, CDR2 YFSETQ. This CDR3 has 16 amino acids. V lost 3 bases to trimming and J lost 4 bases, with 17 bases between them.